This T cell receptor (beta chain) was captured in a study of lymphopenia after photon versus proton radiotherapy (dated by TCRdb to the late 2010s). General notes on the study: Photon and proton radiation therapy were compared by the study for their immunological effects in patients with gastrointestinal tumors who developed high-grade lymphopenia. The cohort included 20 to 25 patients with gastrointestinal tumors who developed lymphopenia after receiving either photon or proton therapy. The study aimed to characterize how the two radiation modalities differ in their impact on the immune system.

Results the study describes overall, beyond this receptor: The authors looked at the survival association only in patients who died, and they framed better survival with proton therapy as a possibility rather than a demonstrated result. Among patients across the cohort who died, overall survival time showed an inverse correlation with a larger post-nadir drop in TCR diversity. During treatment, patients who received photon therapy lost naive T cells and TCR diversity and gained effector/memory populations, whereas patients who received proton therapy remained relatively stable. After the lymphocyte count nadir, repertoires from photon-treated patients showed oligoclonal expansion, particularly of CD8+ Temra cells, and this expansion drove the decline in diversity.

Library creation used the immunoSEQ multiplex PCR assay. T cell repertoires were profiled with deep sequencing of rearranged TCR beta loci together with multiparametric flow cytometry. TCRdb took this table from immuneACCESS and kept in-frame rearrangements with V and J called. Such tables lack part of the clones; where checked against another copy, unresolved V genes explain under half of the gap, and the rest is unexplained. The sample table lists under 80,000 clones, approximately 86% of them with a count of one. Jointly, the top ten make up approximately 2.4% of the sample. This clone was seen only a few times. Its antigen is currently not known. No per-base quality is available; no much larger clone lies one base away. From V the trimming removes 11 bases and from J it removes 1 base, while the gene matches leave 8 bases of the junction unaccounted for. From the germline V gene (reference sequence), CDR1 is MNHEY and CDR2 is SMNVEV. The CDR3 sequence holds 15 residues, the cysteine and phenylalanine included. The CDR3 DNA has 45 bases and is translated from base 1.

The sequence joins TRBV27 to TRBJ2-6, and 7 bases in between align with TRBD2. The sequencing here drew on peripheral blood, taken from a patient treated with photon-based radiotherapy. The clonotype comes from a man aged 35-49 years with gastric cancer. For the CDR3, the sequence is CASRPGGSGANVLTF. The bases are TGTGCCTCGCGACCGGGGGGTTCTGGGGCCAACGTCCTGACTTTC.